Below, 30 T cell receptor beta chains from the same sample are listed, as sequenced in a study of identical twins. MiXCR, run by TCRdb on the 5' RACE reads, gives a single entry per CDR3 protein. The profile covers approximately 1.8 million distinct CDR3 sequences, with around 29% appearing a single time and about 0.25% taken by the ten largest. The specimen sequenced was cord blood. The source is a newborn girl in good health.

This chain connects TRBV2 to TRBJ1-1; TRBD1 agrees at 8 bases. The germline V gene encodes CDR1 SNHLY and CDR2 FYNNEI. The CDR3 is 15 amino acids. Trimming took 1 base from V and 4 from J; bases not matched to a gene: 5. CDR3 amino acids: CASSEGRTGGTEAFF. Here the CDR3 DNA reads TGTGCCAGCAGTGAAGGAAGAACAGGGGGCACTGAAGCTTTCTTT.

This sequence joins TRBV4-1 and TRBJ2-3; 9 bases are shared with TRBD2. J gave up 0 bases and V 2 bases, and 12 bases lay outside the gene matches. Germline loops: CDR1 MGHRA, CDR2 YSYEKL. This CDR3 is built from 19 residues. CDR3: CASSQSGISGRPSTDTQYF. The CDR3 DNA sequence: TGCGCCAGCAGCCAAAGTGGTATAAGCGGGAGGCCTAGCACAGATACGCAGTATTTT.

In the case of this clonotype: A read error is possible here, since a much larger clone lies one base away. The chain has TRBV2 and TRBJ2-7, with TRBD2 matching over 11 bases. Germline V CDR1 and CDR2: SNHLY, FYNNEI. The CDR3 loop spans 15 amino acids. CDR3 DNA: TGTGTCAGCAGACTTGGGACTAGCGGAGCCTACGAGCAGTACTTC. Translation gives CVSRLGTSGAYEQYF.

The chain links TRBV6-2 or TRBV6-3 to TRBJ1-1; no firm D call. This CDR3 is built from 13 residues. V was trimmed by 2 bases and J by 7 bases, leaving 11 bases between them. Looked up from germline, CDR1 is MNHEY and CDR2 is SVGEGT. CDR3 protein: CASSYRADIEAFF. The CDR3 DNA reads TGTGCCAGCAGTTACAGGGCGGATATTGAAGCTTTCTTT.

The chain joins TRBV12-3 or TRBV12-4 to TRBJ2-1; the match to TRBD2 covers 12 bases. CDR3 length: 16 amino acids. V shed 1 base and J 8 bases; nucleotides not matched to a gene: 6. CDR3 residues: CASSLGGLAGQHEQFF. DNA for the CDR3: TGTGCCAGCAGTTTAGGCGGACTAGCGGGACAGCATGAGCAGTTCTTC.

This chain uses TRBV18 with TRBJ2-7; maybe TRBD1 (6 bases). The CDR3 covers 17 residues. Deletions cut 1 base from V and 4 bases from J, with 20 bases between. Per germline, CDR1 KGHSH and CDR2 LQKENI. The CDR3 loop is CASSPLGVRGRPYEQYF. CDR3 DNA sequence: TGTGCCAGCTCACCACTTGGTGTCAGGGGCAGGCCTTACGAGCAGTACTTC.

CDR3: CSGSGRFYGYTF. The CDR3 DNA reads as TGCAGTGGGAGTGGCAGGTTCTATGGCTACACCTTC. The V gene is TRBV20-1, the J gene TRBJ1-2, with unresolved D. The CDR3 covers 12 residues. V shed 7 bases and J shed 4 bases, with 13 bases lying between them. CDR1 is DFQATT, CDR2 SNEGSKA, per germline (reference sequence).

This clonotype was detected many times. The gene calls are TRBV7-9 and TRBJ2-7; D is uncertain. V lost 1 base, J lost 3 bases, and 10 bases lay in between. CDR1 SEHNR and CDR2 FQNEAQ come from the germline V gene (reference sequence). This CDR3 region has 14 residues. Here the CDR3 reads CASSLGGYLYEQYF. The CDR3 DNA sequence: TGTGCCAGCAGCTTAGGGGGATACCTCTACGAGCAGTACTTC.

CDR3 nucleotide sequence: TGCAGTGCCATAGACAGGGAACTATACGAGCAGTACTTC. This sequence encodes CSAIDRELYEQYF. The V gene is TRBV20-1, the J gene TRBJ2-7, with 7 bases that match TRBD1. The CDR3 extends over 13 amino acids. Looked up from germline, CDR1 is DFQATT and CDR2 is SNEGSKA (reference sequence). Trimming removed 6 bases from V and 4 bases from J; junction bases left unmatched: 9.

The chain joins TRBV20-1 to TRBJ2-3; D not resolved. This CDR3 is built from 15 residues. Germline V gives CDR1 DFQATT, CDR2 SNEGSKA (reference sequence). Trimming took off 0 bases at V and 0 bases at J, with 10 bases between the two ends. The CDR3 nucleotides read TGCAGTGCTAGAGACCCCGTGGTTAGCACAGATACGCAGTATTTT. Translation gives CSARDPVVSTDTQYF.

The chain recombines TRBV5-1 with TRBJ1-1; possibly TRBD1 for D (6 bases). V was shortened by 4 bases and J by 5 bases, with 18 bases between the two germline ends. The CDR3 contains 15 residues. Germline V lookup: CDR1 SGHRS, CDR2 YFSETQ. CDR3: CASSPEGGRRTEAFF. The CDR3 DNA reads TGCGCCAGCAGCCCCGAGGGGGGGCGGAGGACTGAAGCTTTCTTT.

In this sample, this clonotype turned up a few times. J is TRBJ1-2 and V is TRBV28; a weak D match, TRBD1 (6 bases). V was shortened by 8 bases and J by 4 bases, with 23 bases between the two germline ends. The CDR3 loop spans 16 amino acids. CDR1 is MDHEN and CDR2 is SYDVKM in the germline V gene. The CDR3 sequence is CASSSLGGHMVYGYTF. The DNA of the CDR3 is TGTGCCAGCTCCTCCCTCGGGGGACACATGGTCTATGGCTACACCTTC.

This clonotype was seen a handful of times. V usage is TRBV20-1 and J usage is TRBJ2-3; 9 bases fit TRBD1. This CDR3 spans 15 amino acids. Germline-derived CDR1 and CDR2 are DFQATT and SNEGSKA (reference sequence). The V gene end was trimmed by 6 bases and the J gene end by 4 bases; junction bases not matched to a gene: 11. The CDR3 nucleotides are TGCAGTGCGCACATCGGACAGGGGCAGCCAGATACGCAGTATTTT. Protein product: CSAHIGQGQPDTQYF.

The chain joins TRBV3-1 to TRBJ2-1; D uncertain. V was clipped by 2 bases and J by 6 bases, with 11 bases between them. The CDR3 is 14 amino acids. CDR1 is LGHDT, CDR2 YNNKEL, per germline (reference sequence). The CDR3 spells CASSQTQRINEQFF. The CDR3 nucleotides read TGTGCCAGCAGCCAAACGCAGCGTATCAATGAGCAGTTCTTC.

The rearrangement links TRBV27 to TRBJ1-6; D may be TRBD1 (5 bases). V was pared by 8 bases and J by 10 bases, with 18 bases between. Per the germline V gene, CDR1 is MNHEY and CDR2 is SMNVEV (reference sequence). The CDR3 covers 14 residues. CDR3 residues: CASGDWRKGSPLHF. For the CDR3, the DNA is TGTGCCAGCGGGGACTGGAGGAAAGGCTCACCCCTCCACTTT.

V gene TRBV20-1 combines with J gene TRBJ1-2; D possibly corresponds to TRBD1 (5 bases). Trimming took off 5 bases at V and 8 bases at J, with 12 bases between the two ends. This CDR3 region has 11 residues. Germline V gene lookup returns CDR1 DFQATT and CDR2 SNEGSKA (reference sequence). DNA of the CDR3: TGCAGTGCTCACAGGCAGCAGGGCTACACCTTC. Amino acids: CSAHRQQGYTF.

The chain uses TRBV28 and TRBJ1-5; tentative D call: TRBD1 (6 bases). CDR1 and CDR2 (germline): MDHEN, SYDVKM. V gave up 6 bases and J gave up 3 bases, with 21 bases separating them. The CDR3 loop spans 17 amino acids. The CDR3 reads CASSATGRRESNQPQHF. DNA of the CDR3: TGTGCCAGCAGCGCTACAGGGAGGAGAGAGTCCAATCAGCCCCAGCATTTT.

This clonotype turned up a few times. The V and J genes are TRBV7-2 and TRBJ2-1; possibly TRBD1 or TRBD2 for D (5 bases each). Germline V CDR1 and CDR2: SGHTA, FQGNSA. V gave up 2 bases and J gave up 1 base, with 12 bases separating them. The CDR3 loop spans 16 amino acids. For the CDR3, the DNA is TGTGCCAGCAGCTTATGGGGGACCTCTTCCTACAATGAGCAGTTCTTC. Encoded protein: CASSLWGTSSYNEQFF. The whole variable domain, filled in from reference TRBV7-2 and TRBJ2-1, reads GAGVSQSPSNKVTEKGKDVELRCDPISGHTALYWYRQSLGQGLEFLIYFQGNSAPDKSGLPSDRFSAERTGGSVSTLTIQRTQQEDSAVYLCASSLWGTSSYNEQFFGPGTRLTVL.

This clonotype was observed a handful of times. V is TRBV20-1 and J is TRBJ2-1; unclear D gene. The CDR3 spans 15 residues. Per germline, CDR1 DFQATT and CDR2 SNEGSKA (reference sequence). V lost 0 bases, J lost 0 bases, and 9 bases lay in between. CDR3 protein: CSARDYPRSYNEQFF. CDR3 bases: TGCAGTGCTAGAGACTACCCCCGCTCCTACAATGAGCAGTTCTTC.

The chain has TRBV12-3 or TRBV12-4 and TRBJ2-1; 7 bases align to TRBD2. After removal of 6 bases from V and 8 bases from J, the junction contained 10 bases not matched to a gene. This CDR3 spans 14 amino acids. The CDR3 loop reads CASSTSGGSDEQFF. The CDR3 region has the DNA TGTGCCAGCAGCACCTCGGGGGGTAGTGATGAGCAGTTCTTC.

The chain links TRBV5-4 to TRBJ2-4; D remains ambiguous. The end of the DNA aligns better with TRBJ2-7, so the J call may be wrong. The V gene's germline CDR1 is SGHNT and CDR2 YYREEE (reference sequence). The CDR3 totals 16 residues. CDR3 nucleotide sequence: TGTGCCAGCAAGTTAGGGCCGCCAGGAACCACCTACGAGCAGTACTTC. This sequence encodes CASKLGPPGTTYEQYF.

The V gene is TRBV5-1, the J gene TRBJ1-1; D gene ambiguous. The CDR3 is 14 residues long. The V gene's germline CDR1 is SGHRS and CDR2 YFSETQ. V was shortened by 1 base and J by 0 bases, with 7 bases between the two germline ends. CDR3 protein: CASSLPDLNTEAFF. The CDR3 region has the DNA TGCGCCAGCAGCTTGCCAGACCTGAACACTGAAGCTTTCTTT.

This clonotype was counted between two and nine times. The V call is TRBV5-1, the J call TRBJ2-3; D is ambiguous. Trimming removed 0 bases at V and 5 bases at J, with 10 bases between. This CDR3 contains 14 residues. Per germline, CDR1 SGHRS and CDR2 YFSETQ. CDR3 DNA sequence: TGCGCCAGCAGCTTGGAGGGAAAAAGAGATACGCAGTATTTT. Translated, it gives CASSLEGKRDTQYF.

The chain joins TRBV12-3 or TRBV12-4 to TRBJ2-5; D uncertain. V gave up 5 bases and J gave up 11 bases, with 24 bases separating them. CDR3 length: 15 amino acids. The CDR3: CASSPITSRYNEQYF. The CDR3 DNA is TGTGCCAGCAGTCCTATAACGTCGCGTTACAATGAGCAGTACTTC.

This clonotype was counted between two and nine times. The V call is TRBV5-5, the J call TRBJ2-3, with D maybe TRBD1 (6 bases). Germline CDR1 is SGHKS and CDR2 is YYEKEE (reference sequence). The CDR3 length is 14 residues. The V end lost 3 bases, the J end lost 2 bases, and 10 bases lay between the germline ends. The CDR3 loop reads CASSWQGNTDTQYF. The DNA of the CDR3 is TGTGCCAGCAGCTGGCAGGGGAACACAGATACGCAGTATTTT. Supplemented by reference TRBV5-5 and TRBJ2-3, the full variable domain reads DAGVTQSPTHLIKTRGQQVTLRCSPISGHKSVSWYQQVLGQGPQFIFQYYEKEERGRGNFPDRFSARQFPNYSSELNVNALLLGDSALYLCASSWQGNTDTQYFGPGTRLTVL.

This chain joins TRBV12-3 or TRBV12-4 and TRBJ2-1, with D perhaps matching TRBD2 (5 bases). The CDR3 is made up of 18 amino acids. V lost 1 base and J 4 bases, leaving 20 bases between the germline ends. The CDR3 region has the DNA TGTGCCAGCAGTTTAGAGGCGGGTTGGGGAGAACAATACAATGAGCAGTTCTTC. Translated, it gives CASSLEAGWGEQYNEQFF.

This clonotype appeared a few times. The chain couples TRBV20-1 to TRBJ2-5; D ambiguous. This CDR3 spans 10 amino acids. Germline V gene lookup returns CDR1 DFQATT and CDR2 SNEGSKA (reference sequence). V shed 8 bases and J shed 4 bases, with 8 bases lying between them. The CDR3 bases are TGCAGTCCACCCGTAGAGACCCAGTACTTC. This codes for CSPPVETQYF.

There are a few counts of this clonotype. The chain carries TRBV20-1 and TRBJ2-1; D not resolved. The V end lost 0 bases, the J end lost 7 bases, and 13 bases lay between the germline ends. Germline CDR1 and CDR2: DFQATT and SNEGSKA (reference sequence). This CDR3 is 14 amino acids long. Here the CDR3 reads CSAREGSLRNEQFF. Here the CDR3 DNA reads TGCAGTGCTAGAGAGGGTAGTTTAAGGAATGAGCAGTTCTTC.

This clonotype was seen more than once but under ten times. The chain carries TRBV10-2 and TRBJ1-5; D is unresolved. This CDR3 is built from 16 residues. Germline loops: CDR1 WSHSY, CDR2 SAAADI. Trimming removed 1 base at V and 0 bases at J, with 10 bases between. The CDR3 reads CASSEWQTYSNQPQHF. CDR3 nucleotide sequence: TGCGCCAGCAGTGAGTGGCAGACCTATAGCAATCAGCCCCAGCATTTT.

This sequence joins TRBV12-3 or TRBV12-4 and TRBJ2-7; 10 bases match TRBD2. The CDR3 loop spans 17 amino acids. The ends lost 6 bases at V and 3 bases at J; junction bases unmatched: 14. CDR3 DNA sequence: TGTGCCAGCAGCGAAGAGTGGACTAGCGGAGACCTCTACGAGCAGTACTTC. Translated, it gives CASSEEWTSGDLYEQYF.